This passage covers 4 T cell receptor beta chains from one sample sequenced in a study of response to subunit inactivated influenza vaccine. Each CDR3 protein is one row after TCRdb ran MiXCR on the RT-PCR reads. The sample yields over 650,000 distinct CDR3 sequences, about 18% seen once. Here the sequenced sample was PBMCs from blood, taken about 5 days after vaccination. The receptors stem from a man aged 45-65 years who received an inactivated influenza vaccine.

There are many counts of this clonotype. The chain recombines TRBV3-1 with TRBJ2-5; D is undetermined. V lost 1 base and J lost 5, with 5 bases in between. The length of the CDR3 is 12 residues. Germline V gene sequence: CDR1 LGHDT, CDR2 YNNKEL (reference sequence). CDR3 loop: CASSQVRETQYF. The DNA of the CDR3 is TGTGCCAGCAGCCAAGTTAGGGAGACCCAGTACTTC.

The V gene is TRBV12-3 or TRBV12-4, the J gene TRBJ1-4; D is uncertain. The CDR3 has 14 residues. V shed 5 bases and J shed 8 bases, with 15 bases lying between them. CDR3 loop: CASSVVYGYEKLFF. The CDR3 region has the DNA TGTGCCAGCAGTGTGGTCTATGGTTACGAAAAACTGTTTTTT.

The V call is TRBV2, the J call TRBJ2-3; 9 nucleotides line up with TRBD1. The germline gives CDR1 SNHLY, CDR2 FYNNEI. The length of the CDR3 is 13 residues. After removal of 11 bases from V and 6 bases from J, the junction contained 9 bases not matched to a gene. The CDR3 loop reads CADKQGAGDTQYF. CDR3 bases: TGTGCCGACAAACAGGGGGCAGGGGATACGCAGTATTTT. The whole variable domain, remainder taken from reference TRBV2 and TRBJ2-3, is EPEVTQTPSHQVTQMGQEVILRCVPISNHLYFYWYRQILGQKVEFLVSFYNNEISEKSEIFDDQFSVERPDGSNFTLKIRSTKLEDSAMYFCADKQGAGDTQYFGPGTRLTVL.

This clonotype has just a few counts. V usage is TRBV7-2 and J usage is TRBJ2-7; D is ambiguous. The V and J ends lost 7 bases and 6 bases respectively, with 16 bases between them. This CDR3 spans 13 amino acids. CDR1 is SGHTA, CDR2 FQGNSA, per germline. DNA of the CDR3: TGTGCCAGCAAAGGCCAGATGTCCGGCGAGCAGTACTTC. Its translation is CASKGQMSGEQYF.